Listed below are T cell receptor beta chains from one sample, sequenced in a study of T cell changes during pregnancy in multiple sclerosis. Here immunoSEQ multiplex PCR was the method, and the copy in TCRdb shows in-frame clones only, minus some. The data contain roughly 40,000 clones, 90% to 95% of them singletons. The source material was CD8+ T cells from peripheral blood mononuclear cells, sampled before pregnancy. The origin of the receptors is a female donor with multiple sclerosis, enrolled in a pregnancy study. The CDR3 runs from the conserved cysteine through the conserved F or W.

CDR3aa: CASSGRNYGYTF
j_gene: TRBJ1-2
v_gene: TRBV6-1

CDR3aa: CASSYGQGAFTLHF
j_gene: TRBJ1-6
v_gene: TRBV6-5

CDR3aa: CASSGQGGLNTGELFF
j_gene: TRBJ2-2
v_gene: TRBV13

CDR3aa: CASSMEASGREQFF
j_gene: TRBJ2-1
v_gene: TRBV19

CDR3aa: CASSSLAGGIIAKTGELFF
j_gene: TRBJ2-2
v_gene: TRBV28

CDR3aa: CASSYGGGDEQYF
j_gene: TRBJ2-7
v_gene: TRBV7-9

CDR3aa: CASSSGHLTEAFF
j_gene: TRBJ1-1
v_gene: TRBV27

CDR3aa: CASSQGIGGDGYTF
j_gene: TRBJ1-2
v_gene: TRBV4-3

CDR3aa: CASSYATGQPYEQYF
j_gene: TRBJ2-7
v_gene: TRBV6-5

CDR3aa: CASSSARSGGEQFF
j_gene: TRBJ2-1
v_gene: TRBV7-9

CDR3aa: CASSLELASDEQFF
j_gene: TRBJ2-1
v_gene: TRBV7-9

CDR3aa: CASSYGESSTDTQYF
j_gene: TRBJ2-3
v_gene: TRBV9

CDR3aa: CASSSGQDQVSGANVLTF
j_gene: TRBJ2-6
v_gene: TRBV13

CDR3aa: CASSSPGQGFYEQYF
j_gene: TRBJ2-7
v_gene: TRBV7-9

CDR3aa: CASSSSSHEQYF
j_gene: TRBJ2-7
v_gene: TRBV27

CDR3aa: CATGQGYEQYF
j_gene: TRBJ2-7
v_gene: TRBV27

CDR3aa: CASSYDRNTEAFF
j_gene: TRBJ1-1
v_gene: TRBV6-5

CDR3aa: CASSYGGDTQYF
j_gene: TRBJ2-3
v_gene: TRBV7-9

CDR3aa: CASSLVVGGNEQFF
j_gene: TRBJ2-1
v_gene: TRBV7-9

CDR3aa: CASSITGVYNEQFF
j_gene: TRBJ2-1
v_gene: TRBV19

CDR3aa: CASSFGAASGERGELFF
j_gene: TRBJ2-2
v_gene: TRBV11-2

CDR3aa: CASSNGERGPSYNEQFF
j_gene: TRBJ2-1
v_gene: TRBV21-1

CDR3aa: CASSLTNLHEQYF
j_gene: TRBJ2-7
v_gene: TRBV7-9

CDR3aa: CASSSGGNTGELFF
j_gene: TRBJ2-2
v_gene: TRBV7-8

CDR3aa: CASSPRTSASYEQYF
j_gene: TRBJ2-7
v_gene: TRBV7-9

CDR3aa: CASSSPRLQGSAAFF
j_gene: TRBJ1-1
v_gene: TRBV7-9

CDR3aa: CASSEFGGLNTEAFF
j_gene: TRBJ1-1
v_gene: TRBV6-1

CDR3aa: CASSLQGLIKSGANVLTF
j_gene: TRBJ2-6
v_gene: TRBV11-2

CDR3aa: CASSDSTSPTDTQYF
j_gene: TRBJ2-3
v_gene: TRBV6-4

CDR3aa: CASSSEDRSEKLFF
j_gene: TRBJ1-4
v_gene: TRBV27

CDR3aa: CASRDGLREAFF
j_gene: TRBJ1-1
v_gene: TRBV19

CDR3aa: CASSYSGGDLEAFF
j_gene: TRBJ1-1
v_gene: TRBV6-5

CDR3aa: CASSQGTEAFF
j_gene: TRBJ1-1
v_gene: TRBV27

CDR3aa: CASSLSSYNEQFF
j_gene: TRBJ2-1
v_gene: TRBV27

CDR3aa: CASRTSGSPANYYNEQFF
j_gene: TRBJ2-1
v_gene: TRBV19

CDR3aa: CASSIDPPGTMNTEAFF
j_gene: TRBJ1-1
v_gene: TRBV19

CDR3aa: CASSLALAGVGDTQYF
j_gene: TRBJ2-3
v_gene: TRBV7-9

CDR3aa: CASSGHHVGGNSYEQYF
j_gene: TRBJ2-7
v_gene: TRBV6-1

CDR3aa: CASNPQGMERGTQYF
j_gene: TRBJ2-5
v_gene: TRBV28

CDR3aa: CASNHWDRPYEQYF
j_gene: TRBJ2-7
v_gene: TRBV6-6

CDR3aa: CASSHKSGGYEQYF
j_gene: TRBJ2-7
v_gene: TRBV7-9

CDR3aa: CASIPDRGLPGFGNTIYF
j_gene: TRBJ1-3
v_gene: TRBV19

CDR3aa: CASGGSGGINGYTF
j_gene: TRBJ1-2
v_gene: TRBV9